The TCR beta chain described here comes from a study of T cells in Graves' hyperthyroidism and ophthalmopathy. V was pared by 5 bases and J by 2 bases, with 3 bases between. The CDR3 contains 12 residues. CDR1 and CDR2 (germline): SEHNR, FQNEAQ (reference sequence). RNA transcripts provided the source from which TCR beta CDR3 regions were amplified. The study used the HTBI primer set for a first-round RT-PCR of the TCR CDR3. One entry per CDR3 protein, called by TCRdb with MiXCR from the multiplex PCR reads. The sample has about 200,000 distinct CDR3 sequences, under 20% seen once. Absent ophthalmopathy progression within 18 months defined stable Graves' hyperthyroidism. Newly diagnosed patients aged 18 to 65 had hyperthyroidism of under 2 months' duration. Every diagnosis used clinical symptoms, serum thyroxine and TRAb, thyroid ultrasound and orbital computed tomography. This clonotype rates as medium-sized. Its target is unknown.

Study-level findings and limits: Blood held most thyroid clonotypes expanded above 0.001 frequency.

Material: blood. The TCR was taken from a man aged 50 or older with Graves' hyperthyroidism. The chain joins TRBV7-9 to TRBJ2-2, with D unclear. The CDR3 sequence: CASSTNTGELFF. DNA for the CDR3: TGTGCCAGCAGCACAAACACCGGGGAGCTGTTTTTT.